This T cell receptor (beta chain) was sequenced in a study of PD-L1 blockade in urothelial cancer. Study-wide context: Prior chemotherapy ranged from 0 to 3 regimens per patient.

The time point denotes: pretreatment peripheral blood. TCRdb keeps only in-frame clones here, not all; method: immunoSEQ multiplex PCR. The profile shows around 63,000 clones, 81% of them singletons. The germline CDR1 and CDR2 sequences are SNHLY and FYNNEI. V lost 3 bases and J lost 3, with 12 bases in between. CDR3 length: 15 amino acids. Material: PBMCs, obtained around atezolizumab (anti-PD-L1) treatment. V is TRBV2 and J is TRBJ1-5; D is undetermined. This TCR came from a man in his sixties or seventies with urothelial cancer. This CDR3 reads CASSDDFLPNQPQHF. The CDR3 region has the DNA TGTGCCAGCAGTGACGACTTCCTACCCAATCAGCCCCAGCATTTT.